This TCR beta chain was identified during a study of OX40 agonist ivuxolimab in advanced cancers. Across the study: The study treated patients with ivuxolimab, an agonistic anti-OX40 (CD134) antibody.

The germline V gene has CDR1 SNHLY and CDR2 FYNNEI. V shed 5 bases and J shed 10 bases, with 18 bases lying between them. The CDR3 consists of 15 residues. Sequencing was performed with immunoSEQ multiplex PCR; in TCRdb, only in-frame clones are kept and a portion is missing. The data show about 45,000 clones, around 94% seen once. This sample comprised CD4+ or CD8+ T cells sorted from blood, obtained in a trial of the OX40 agonist ivuxolimab. The clonotype was recovered from an adult with an advanced solid tumor such as melanoma, head and neck, liver or kidney cancer. The chain couples TRBV2 to TRBJ1-6; a possible D gene is TRBD1 (5 bases). The CDR3 region has the DNA TGTGCCAGCAGTAATTCCGGGACGATTGGATCACCCCTCCACTTT. Protein: CASSNSGTIGSPLHF. The entire variable domain, with the rest obtained from reference TRBV2 and TRBJ1-6, is as follows: EPEVTQTPSHQVTQMGQEVILRCVPISNHLYFYWYRQILGQKVEFLVSFYNNEISEKSEIFDDQFSVERPDGSNFTLKIRSTKLEDSAMYFCASSNSGTIGSPLHFGNGTRLTVT.